This T cell receptor (beta chain) was retrieved from a study of T-cell reconstitution after alpha-beta-depleted transplantation in children. Study-wide findings and caveats: Most T-cell counts and diversity one year after the transplant came from T cells that were newly produced. Some patients' high day-60 TCRbeta diversity was attributed to recipient cells surviving conditioning. The study reportedly traced alpha-beta T cells about two months after transplant to several hundred expanded graft clones.

TCRbeta library preparation incorporated unique molecular identifiers. TCRdb itself ran the PCR reads through MiXCR, one entry per CDR3 protein. The sample lists some 450,000 distinct CDR3 sequences; over 40% were seen once. V gave up 2 bases and J gave up 0 bases, with 13 bases separating them. The CDR3 has 16 residues. Germline CDR1 MNHEY, CDR2 SVGAGI. Of note for this clonotype: Antigen unknown.

The chain couples TRBV6-5 to TRBJ1-1; D possibly corresponds to TRBD1 (6 bases). This receptor was identified in a girl aged 2-10 years with aplastic anemia, due to receive a stem cell transplant. Specimen: PBMCs, collected before TCRalphabeta/CD19-depleted stem cell transplant. This CDR3 reads CASSYNHRVVNTEAFF. The CDR3, as DNA: TGTGCCAGCAGTTACAATCACAGGGTTGTGAACACTGAAGCTTTCTTT.